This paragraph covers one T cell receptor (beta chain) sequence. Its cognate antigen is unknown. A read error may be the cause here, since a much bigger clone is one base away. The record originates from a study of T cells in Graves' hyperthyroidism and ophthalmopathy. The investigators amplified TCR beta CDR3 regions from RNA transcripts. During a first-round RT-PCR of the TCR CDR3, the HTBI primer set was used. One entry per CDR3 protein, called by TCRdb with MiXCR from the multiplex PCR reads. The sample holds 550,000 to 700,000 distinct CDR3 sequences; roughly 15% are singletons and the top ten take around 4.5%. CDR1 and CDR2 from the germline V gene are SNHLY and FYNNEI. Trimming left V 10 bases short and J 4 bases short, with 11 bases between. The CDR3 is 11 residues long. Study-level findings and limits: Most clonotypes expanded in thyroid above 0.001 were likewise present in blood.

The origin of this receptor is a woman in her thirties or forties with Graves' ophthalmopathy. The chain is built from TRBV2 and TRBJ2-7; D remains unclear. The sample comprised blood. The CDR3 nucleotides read TGTGCCAACAGAATAGGGTACGAGCAGTACTTC. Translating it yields CANRIGYEQYF. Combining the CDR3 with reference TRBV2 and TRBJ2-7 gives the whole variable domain EPEVTQTPSHQVTQMGQEVILRCVPISNHLYFYWYRQILGQKVEFLVSFYNNEISEKSEIFDDQFSVERPDGSNFTLKIRSTKLEDSAMYFCANRIGYEQYFGPGTRLTVT.